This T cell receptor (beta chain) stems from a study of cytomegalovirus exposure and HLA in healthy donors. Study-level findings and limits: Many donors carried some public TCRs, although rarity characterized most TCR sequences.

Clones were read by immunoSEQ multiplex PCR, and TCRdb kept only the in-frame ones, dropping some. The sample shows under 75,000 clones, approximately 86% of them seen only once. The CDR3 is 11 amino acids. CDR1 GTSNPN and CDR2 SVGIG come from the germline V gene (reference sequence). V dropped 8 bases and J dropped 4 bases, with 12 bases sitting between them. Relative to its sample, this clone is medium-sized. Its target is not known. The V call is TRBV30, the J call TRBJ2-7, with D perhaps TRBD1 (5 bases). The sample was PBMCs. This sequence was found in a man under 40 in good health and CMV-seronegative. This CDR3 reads CALGRGYEQYF. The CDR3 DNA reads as TGTGCCCTCGGTAGGGGTTACGAGCAGTACTTC.